This is a list of T cell receptor beta chains from one sample in a study of response to subunit inactivated influenza vaccine. In TCRdb, the RT-PCR reads were re-called with MiXCR into one record per CDR3 protein. The table lists roughly 500,000 distinct CDR3 sequences, about 25% of them singletons. The specimen comprised CD4+ T cells sorted from PBMCs, sampled more than 4 days after vaccination. These receptors were obtained from a man between 50 and 59 years old who received an inactivated influenza vaccine. Each CDR3 is given with its conserved first and last residue. A D gene is named only where the DNA matches it firmly. Clone size is stated in some rows and not others, as once, few, many or a class when expanded.

D gene	V gene	J gene	clone size	CDR3 protein	CDR3 DNA
TRBD1	TRBV5-1	TRBJ2-7	few	CASSLWFRDREVYEQYF	TGCGCCAGCAGCTTGTGGTTTCGGGACAGGGAGGTCTACGAGCAGTACTTC
-	TRBV4-2	TRBJ2-3	-	CASSQAGHVDTQYF	TGTGCCAGCAGCCAAGCGGGACATGTAGATACGCAGTATTTT
-	TRBV4-3	TRBJ1-6	few	CASSQDINTGGSPLHF	TGCGCCAGCAGCCAAGATATAAACACGGGGGGTTCACCCCTCCACTTT
-	TRBV25-1	TRBJ2-5	few	CASSPSRPYQETQYF	TGTGCCAGCAGTCCCTCTCGGCCTTACCAAGAGACCCAGTACTTC
TRBD2	TRBV7-7	TRBJ2-5	-	CASSPRGTSGMTQYF	TGTGCCAGCAGCCCACGGGGGACTAGCGGGATGACCCAGTACTTC
TRBD1	TRBV29-1	TRBJ2-1	-	CTTGTGVVEQFF	TGCACCACTGGGACAGGGGTCGTTGAGCAGTTCTTC
-	TRBV5-6	TRBJ2-3	-	CASSAGDKVISDTQYF	TGTGCCAGCAGCGCAGGGGATAAGGTGATTTCAGATACGCAGTATTTT
-	TRBV30	TRBJ1-1	-	CAWRGGGRGTEAFF	TGTGCCTGGAGGGGAGGGGGGCGCGGCACTGAAGCTTTCTTT
TRBD1	TRBV20-1	TRBJ2-7	few	CSAGRLQGSYEQYF	TGCAGTGCCGGCAGATTACAGGGGTCCTACGAGCAGTACTTC
-	TRBV20-1	TRBJ1-4	-	CSAVQSTNEKLFF	TGCAGTGCTGTACAGTCAACTAATGAAAAACTGTTTTTT
-	TRBV12-3/TRBV12-4	TRBJ1-2	-	CASSRRDTYGYTF	TGTGCCAGCAGTCGACGGGACACCTATGGCTACACCTTC
TRBD2	TRBV7-9	TRBJ2-1	-	CASSPRTSGRGEQFF	TGTGCCAGCAGCCCCCGGACTAGCGGGAGGGGTGAGCAGTTCTTC
-	TRBV28	TRBJ1-2	few	CASSLQRVNYGYTF	TGTGCCAGCAGTTTACAGAGGGTTAACTATGGCTACACCTTC
TRBD2	TRBV10-3	TRBJ2-7	-	CAIRPSGTHSYEQYF	TGTGCCATCAGGCCCAGCGGGACCCACTCCTACGAGCAGTACTTC
-	TRBV20-1	TRBJ2-3	few	CSANRELTDTQYF	TGCAGTGCGAACAGGGAACTCACAGATACGCAGTATTTT
-	TRBV20-1	TRBJ1-1	few	CSARDPGQGRTEAFF	TGCAGTGCTAGAGATCCTGGTCAGGGAAGGACTGAAGCTTTCTTT
TRBD2	TRBV20-1	TRBJ2-7	-	CSASWRGSLGEQYF	TGCAGTGCTAGTTGGCGGGGGAGTTTGGGCGAGCAGTACTTC
-	TRBV12-3/TRBV12-4	TRBJ2-1	-	CASSLAGRNEQFF	TGTGCCAGCAGTTTAGCAGGGAGAAATGAGCAGTTCTTC
TRBD2	TRBV7-8	TRBJ2-5	few	CASSFRDSGAYQETQYF	TGTGCCAGCAGCTTTCGGGATAGCGGGGCTTATCAAGAGACCCAGTACTTC
TRBD2	TRBV10-3	TRBJ2-5	few	CAISGSGRAETQYF	TGTGCCATCAGTGGTAGCGGGAGAGCGGAGACCCAGTACTTC
-	TRBV4-2	TRBJ2-7	-	CASSPGAEEQYF	TGTGCCAGCAGCCCCGGAGCAGAAGAGCAGTACTTC
TRBD1	TRBV15	TRBJ2-4	once	CATSRDRGGFDIQYF	TGTGCCACCAGCAGGGACAGGGGAGGTTTTGACATTCAGTACTTC
-	TRBV10-3	TRBJ2-7	-	CAISVKLGSYEQYF	TGTGCCATCAGTGTCAAGCTCGGCAGCTACGAGCAGTACTTC
TRBD2	TRBV7-9	TRBJ2-5	-	CASSIAGQETQYF	TGTGCCAGCAGTATAGCGGGTCAAGAGACCCAGTACTTC
-	TRBV29-1	TRBJ2-5	few	CSSRTMEETQYF	TGCAGCTCCCGGACGATGGAAGAGACCCAGTACTTC
TRBD1	TRBV29-1	TRBJ1-1	few	CSSRTDRDTEAFF	TGCAGCTCCCGCACCGACAGGGACACTGAAGCTTTCTTT
-	TRBV20-1	TRBJ2-5	once	CSAREDREETQYF	TGCAGTGCTAGAGAAGACAGAGAAGAGACCCAGTACTTC
TRBD1	TRBV28	TRBJ1-3	-	CASEDRGPGNTIYF	TGTGCCAGCGAGGACAGGGGCCCTGGAAACACCATATATTTT
-	TRBV7-2	TRBJ2-7	few	CASRKGPNYEQYF	TGTGCCAGCAGGAAGGGACCGAACTACGAGCAGTACTTC
-	TRBV7-2	TRBJ2-2	-	CASSLKGPTGELFF	TGTGCCAGCAGCTTAAAGGGGCCCACCGGGGAGCTGTTTTTT
-	TRBV7-2	TRBJ1-2	-	CASSLIPVLGGYNGYTF	TGTGCCAGCAGCTTAATCCCCGTCCTAGGGGGGTACAATGGCTACACCTTC
TRBD1	TRBV12-3/TRBV12-4	TRBJ1-4	few	CASRRQGEKLFF	TGTGCCAGCAGACGACAGGGTGAAAAACTGTTTTTT
-	TRBV5-1	TRBJ2-7	few	CASSVSGASLEQYF	TGCGCCAGCAGCGTCTCCGGGGCTTCTCTCGAGCAGTACTTC